This TCR beta chain is drawn from a study of cytomegalovirus exposure and HLA in healthy donors. CDR1 is SGHRS and CDR2 is YFSETQ in the germline V gene. After removal of 8 bases from V and 5 bases from J, the junction contained 4 bases not matched to a gene. This CDR3 region has 12 residues. In the PCR, 60 Vbeta and 13 Jbeta primers were used. Some clones are missing from TCRdb's copy, which holds only in-frame ones; the method was immunoSEQ multiplex PCR. This sample has about 150,000 clones; 60% to 85% occur once, and the top ten carry about 1.4%. Material for sequencing was PBMCs. This chain connects TRBV5-1 to TRBJ2-5; 9 bases map to TRBD1. This sequence originates from a woman aged 30 to 39 in good health and CMV-seronegative. CDR3 nucleotide sequence: TGCGCCAGTAGGGACAGGGACGAGACCCAGTACTTC. Protein product: CASRDRDETQYF.